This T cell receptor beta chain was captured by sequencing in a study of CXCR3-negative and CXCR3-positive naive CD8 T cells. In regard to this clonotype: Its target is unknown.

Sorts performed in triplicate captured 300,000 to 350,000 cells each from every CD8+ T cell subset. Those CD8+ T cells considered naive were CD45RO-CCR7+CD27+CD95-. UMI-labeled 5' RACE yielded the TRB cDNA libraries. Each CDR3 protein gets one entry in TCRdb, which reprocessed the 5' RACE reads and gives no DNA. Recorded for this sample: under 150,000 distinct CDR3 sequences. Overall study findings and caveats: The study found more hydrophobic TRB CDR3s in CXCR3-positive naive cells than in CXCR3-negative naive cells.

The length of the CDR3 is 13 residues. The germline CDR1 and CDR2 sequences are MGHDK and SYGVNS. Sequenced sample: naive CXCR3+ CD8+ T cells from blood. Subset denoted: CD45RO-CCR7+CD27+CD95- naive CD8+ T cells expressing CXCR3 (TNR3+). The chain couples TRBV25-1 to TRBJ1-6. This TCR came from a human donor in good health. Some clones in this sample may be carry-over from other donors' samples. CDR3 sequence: CASSGTENSPLHF.